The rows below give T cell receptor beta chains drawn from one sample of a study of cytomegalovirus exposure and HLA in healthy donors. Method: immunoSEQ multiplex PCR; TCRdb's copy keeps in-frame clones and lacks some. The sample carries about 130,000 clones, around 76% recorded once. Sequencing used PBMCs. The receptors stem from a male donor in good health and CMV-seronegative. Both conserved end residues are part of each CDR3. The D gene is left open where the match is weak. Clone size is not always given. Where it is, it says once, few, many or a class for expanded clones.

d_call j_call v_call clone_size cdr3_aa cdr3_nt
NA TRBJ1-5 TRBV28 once CASRTGHGNQPQHF TGTGCCAGCAGAACCGGACACGGCAATCAGCCCCAGCATTTT
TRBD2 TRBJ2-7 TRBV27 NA CASSLLLAGAGFSYEQYF TGTGCCAGCAGTCTACTACTAGCGGGAGCGGGGTTCTCCTACGAGCAGTACTTC
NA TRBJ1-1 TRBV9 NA CASGPSGGTEAFF TGTGCCAGCGGCCCTAGTGGGGGGACTGAAGCTTTCTTT
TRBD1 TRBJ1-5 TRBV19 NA CASSTGTGRNQPQHF TGTGCCAGTAGCACGGGGACAGGGCGAAATCAGCCCCAGCATTTT
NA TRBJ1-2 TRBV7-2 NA CASSWDGGSYGYTF TGTGCCAGCAGCTGGGACGGGGGGTCCTATGGCTACACCTTC
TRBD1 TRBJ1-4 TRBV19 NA CASSISSGGPEKLFF TGTGCCAGTAGTATCTCGTCAGGGGGCCCTGAAAAACTGTTTTTT
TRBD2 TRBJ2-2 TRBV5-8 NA CASKLAGGTGELFF TGTGCCAGCAAACTAGCGGGAGGGACCGGGGAGCTGTTTTTT
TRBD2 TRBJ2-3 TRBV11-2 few CASSLRASGDTDTQYF TGTGCCAGCAGCTTAAGGGCTAGCGGGGACACAGATACGCAGTATTTT
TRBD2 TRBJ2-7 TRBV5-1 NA CASARAGDQNSYEQYF TGCGCCAGCGCTCGGGCGGGGGACCAAAACTCCTACGAGCAGTACTTC
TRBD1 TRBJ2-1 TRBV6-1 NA CASTRAGGFNEQFF TGTGCCAGCACTCGGGCAGGGGGCTTTAATGAGCAGTTCTTC
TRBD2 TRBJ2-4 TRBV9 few CASSVGGLDIQYF TGTGCCAGCAGCGTAGGGGGACTAGACATTCAGTACTTC
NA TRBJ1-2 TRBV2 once CASSESSEPPTGGYTF TGTGCCAGCAGTGAAAGCAGCGAGCCACCGACTGGTGGCTACACCTTC
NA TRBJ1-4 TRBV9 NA CASGREIGANEKLFF TGTGCCAGCGGCAGGGAAATTGGGGCTAATGAAAAACTGTTTTTT
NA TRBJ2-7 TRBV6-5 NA CASSYARGTGDEQYF TGTGCCAGCAGTTACGCGCGCGGGACGGGTGACGAGCAGTACTTC
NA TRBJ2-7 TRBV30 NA CAWSVPLASYEQYF TGTGCCTGGAGTGTACCCCTAGCGAGCTACGAGCAGTACTTC
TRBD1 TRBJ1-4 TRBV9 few CASSVATGDGLFF TGTGCCAGCAGCGTAGCTACAGGGGATGGACTGTTTTTT
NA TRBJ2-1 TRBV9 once CASSVRTALSYNEQFF TGTGCCAGCAGTGTCCGGACAGCTCTCTCCTACAATGAGCAGTTCTTC
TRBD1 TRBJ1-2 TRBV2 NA CASRQTGQGEGYTF TGTGCCAGCAGGCAAACGGGACAGGGCGAGGGATACACCTTC
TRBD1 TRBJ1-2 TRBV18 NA CASSLGQGAKRYGYTF TGTGCCAGCTCACTTGGACAGGGGGCAAAACGCTATGGCTACACCTTC
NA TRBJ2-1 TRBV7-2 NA CASSSARGRNEQFF TGTGCCAGCAGCTCCGCCAGGGGCAGGAATGAGCAGTTCTTC
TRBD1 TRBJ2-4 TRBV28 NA CASSSPTGGPFAKNIQYF TGTGCCAGCAGTAGCCCGACAGGGGGGCCTTTTGCCAAAAACATTCAGTACTTC
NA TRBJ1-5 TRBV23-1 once CASSQVGDEGNQPQHF TGCGCCAGCAGTCAGGTAGGAGACGAAGGCAATCAGCCCCAGCATTTT
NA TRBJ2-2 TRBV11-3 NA CASSSLTGNTGELFF TGTGCCAGCAGCTCTCTGACAGGGAACACCGGGGAGCTGTTTTTT
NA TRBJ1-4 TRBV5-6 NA CASSLTTGPGEKLFF TGTGCCAGCAGCCTTACGACAGGCCCAGGCGAAAAACTGTTTTTT
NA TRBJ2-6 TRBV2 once CASSDRSSGANVLTF TGTGCCAGCAGTGATCGGAGCTCTGGGGCCAACGTCCTGACTTTC
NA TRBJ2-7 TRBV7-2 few CASSLAWNSEQYF TGTGCCAGCAGCTTAGCGTGGAACAGCGAGCAGTACTTC
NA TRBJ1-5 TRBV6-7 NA CASSYSLKQVDSNQPQHF TGTGCCAGCAGTTACTCTCTTAAACAGGTTGATAGCAATCAGCCCCAGCATTTT
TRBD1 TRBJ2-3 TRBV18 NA CASSPTGTGRTDTQYF TGTGCCAGCTCACCGACGGGGACAGGGCGCACAGATACGCAGTATTTT
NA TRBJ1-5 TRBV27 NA CASKPMDINQPQHF TGTGCCAGCAAACCAATGGACATAAATCAGCCCCAGCATTTT
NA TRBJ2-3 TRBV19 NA CASRETDTQYF TGTGCCAGTAGGGAGACAGATACGCAGTATTTT
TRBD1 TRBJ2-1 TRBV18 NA CASSPDRGIHNEQFF TGTGCCAGCTCACCGGACAGGGGGATCCACAATGAGCAGTTCTTC
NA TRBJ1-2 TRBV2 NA CASSPARQGYGYTF TGTGCCAGCAGTCCGGCGAGGCAGGGGTATGGCTACACCTTC
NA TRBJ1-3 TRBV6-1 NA CASTTLRMAGNTIYF TGTGCCAGCACCACTCTCCGCATGGCTGGAAACACCATATATTTT
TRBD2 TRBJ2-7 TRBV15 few CATSRAGLAGLNSYEQYF TGTGCCACCAGCAGAGCAGGACTAGCGGGGCTTAACTCCTACGAGCAGTACTTC
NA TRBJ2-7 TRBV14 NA CASSQTRGGSGEQYF TGTGCCAGCAGCCAAACCCGGGGAGGTTCGGGCGAGCAGTACTTC
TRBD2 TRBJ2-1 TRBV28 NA CASIAPHGLAGWSEQFF TGTGCCAGCATCGCCCCCCACGGACTAGCGGGATGGAGTGAGCAGTTCTTC
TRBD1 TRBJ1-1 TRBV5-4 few CASRQQGPSNTEAFF TGTGCCAGCAGACAACAGGGGCCGTCGAACACTGAAGCTTTCTTT
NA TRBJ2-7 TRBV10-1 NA CASSEEDTETQNEQYF TGCGCCAGCAGTGAAGAGGACACGGAAACCCAAAACGAGCAGTACTTC
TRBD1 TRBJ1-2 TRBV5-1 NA CASSLGQGNYGYTF TGCGCCAGCAGCTTGGGACAGGGGAACTATGGCTACACCTTC
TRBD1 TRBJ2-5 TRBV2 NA CASRKLLRGTGDQETQYF TGTGCCAGCAGAAAACTACTTCGAGGGACAGGGGACCAAGAGACCCAGTACTTC
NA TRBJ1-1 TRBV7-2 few CASSQGGGVNTEAFF TGTGCCAGCAGCCAAGGGGGAGGGGTGAACACTGAAGCTTTCTTT
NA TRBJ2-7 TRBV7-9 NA CASSPINSTASYEQYF TGTGCCAGCAGCCCAATTAACAGTACCGCTTCTTACGAGCAGTACTTC
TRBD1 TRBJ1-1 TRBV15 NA CATSRDPGTDAFF TGTGCCACCAGCAGGGACCCCGGGACAGACGCTTTCTTT
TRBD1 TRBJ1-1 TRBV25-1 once CASSESKTGLGFTEAFF TGTGCCAGCAGTGAATCAAAGACAGGGTTGGGATTCACTGAAGCTTTCTTT
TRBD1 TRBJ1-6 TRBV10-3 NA CAIRAGTGGSPLHF TGTGCCATCAGGGCCGGGACAGGGGGTTCACCCCTCCACTTT
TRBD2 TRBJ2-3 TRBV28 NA CASRRTSGRADTQYF TGTGCCAGCAGGAGGACTAGCGGGAGGGCAGATACGCAGTATTTT
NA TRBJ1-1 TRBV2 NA CASSEGGTEAFF TGTGCCAGCAGTGAAGGCGGGACTGAAGCTTTCTTT
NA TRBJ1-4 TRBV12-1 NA CASTQIRGKKLFF TGTGCCAGCACCCAGATTAGGGGGAAAAAACTGTTTTTT
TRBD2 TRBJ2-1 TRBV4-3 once CASSQDSLAGLNNEQFF TGCGCCAGCAGCCAAGACTCCCTAGCGGGACTTAACAATGAGCAGTTCTTC
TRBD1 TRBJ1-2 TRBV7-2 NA CASSSRQGNGYTF TGTGCCAGCAGCTCAAGACAGGGAAACGGCTACACCTTC
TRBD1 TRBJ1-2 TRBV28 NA CASRAWTGEISSGYTF TGTGCCAGCAGAGCATGGACAGGGGAAATCAGCAGTGGCTACACCTTC
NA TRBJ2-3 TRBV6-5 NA CASSPVVRRGTQYF TGTGCCAGCAGTCCCGTGGTTAGGAGAGGTACGCAGTATTTT
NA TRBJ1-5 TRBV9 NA CASSVVDQPQHF TGTGCCAGCAGCGTAGTAGATCAGCCCCAGCATTTT
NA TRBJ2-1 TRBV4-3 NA CASSQDTTGGMHNEQFF TGCGCCAGCAGCCAAGATACTACCGGGGGTATGCACAATGAGCAGTTCTTC
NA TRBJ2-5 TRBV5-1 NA CASSFQGAVQVAQYF TGCGCCAGCAGCTTCCAAGGGGCAGTCCAGGTGGCCCAGTACTTC
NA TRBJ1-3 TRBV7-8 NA CASSQDSWVPTIYF TGTGCCAGCAGCCAGGACAGCTGGGTCCCCACCATATATTTT
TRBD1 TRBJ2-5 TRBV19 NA CASRDRGKTQYF TGTGCCAGTAGGGACAGGGGAAAGACCCAGTACTTC